What follows are 20 T cell receptor beta chains derived from one specimen sequenced in a study of cytomegalovirus exposure and HLA in healthy donors (dated by TCRdb to about 2017). The library relied on the immunoSEQ multiplex PCR assay. Not all clones reach the TCRdb copy of this immuneACCESS table, which keeps in-frame sequences only. Checked studies attribute under half of the gap to unresolved V genes and leave the rest unexplained. The table for this sample lists 130,000 to 150,000 clones; approximately 86% of them were counted only once. The top ten hold approximately 8% of the sample. Input material: PBMCs. The receptors were gathered from a woman in her late teens or twenties in good health and CMV-seropositive.

The chain recombines TRBV11-2 with TRBJ1-5; D is possibly TRBD1 (6 bases). The ends were cut back, 0 bases at V and 0 bases at J, with 9 bases in the middle. The germline gives CDR1 SGHAT, CDR2 FQNNGV. This CDR3 comprises 16 residues. The DNA of the CDR3 is TGTGCCAGCAGCTTAGACGGACAGAATAGCAATCAGCCCCAGCATTTT. The encoded protein is CASSLDGQNSNQPQHF.

This clone has just one count. The chain employs TRBV11-2 and TRBJ2-3; D remains unclear. This CDR3 has 11 amino acids. Trimming left V 6 bases short and J 10 bases short, with 11 bases between. CDR1 and CDR2 (germline): SGHAT, FQNNGV. CDR3 sequence: CASRARSPQYF. CDR3 in DNA: TGTGCCAGCAGGGCTAGAAGCCCGCAGTATTTT.

The CDR3 reads CASSRLYGTGGGYTF. CDR3 bases: TGCGCCAGCAGCCGACTATACGGGACAGGGGGCGGCTACACCTTC. The gene calls are TRBV4-3 and TRBJ1-2; 12 bases align to TRBD1. CDR3 length equals 15 residues. Per the germline V gene, CDR1 is LGHNA and CDR2 is YSLEER. V shed 4 bases and J 8 bases; nucleotides not matched to a gene: 8.

The J gene is TRBJ2-5, the V gene TRBV19; D not resolved. This CDR3 is 14 amino acids long. In germline, CDR1 is LNHDA, CDR2 SQIVND (reference sequence). V was trimmed by 6 bases and J by 5 bases, leaving 16 bases between them. The CDR3 DNA is TGTGCCAGTAGCCCTGGGCCCCTCCCGGAGACCCAGTACTTC. It codes for CASSPGPLPETQYF.

This clone was found a few times. This rearrangement joins TRBV18 to TRBJ1-2; no reliable D call. The CDR3 has 12 amino acids. Germline CDR1 is KGHSH and CDR2 is LQKENI. The V gene lost 4 bases and the J gene lost 8 bases, with 11 bases spanning the gap. CDR3 bases: TGTGCCAGCTCACGAGACTCGGGGGGCTACACCTTC. Protein sequence: CASSRDSGGYTF.

V is TRBV5-1 and J is TRBJ2-1; 13 nucleotides match TRBD2. This CDR3 contains 18 residues. Germline CDR1 SGHRS, CDR2 YFSETQ. V shed 7 bases and J 4 bases; nucleotides not matched to a gene: 14. CDR3 nucleotides: TGCGCCAGCGGATCCGGACTAGCGGGAGCCGAGCTATACAATGAGCAGTTCTTC. This encodes CASGSGLAGAELYNEQFF. Looking up the rest from reference TRBV5-1 and TRBJ2-1 gives the full variable domain: KAGVTQTPRYLIKTRGQQVTLSCSPISGHRSVSWYQQTPGQGLQFLFEYFSETQRNKGNFPGRFSGRQFSNSRSEMNVSTLELGDSALYLCASGSGLAGAELYNEQFFGPGTRLTVL.

The V call is TRBV7-9, the J call TRBJ2-5; 14 bases align to TRBD2. The germline V gene encodes CDR1 SEHNR and CDR2 FQNEAQ (reference sequence). The CDR3 is 19 residues long. The V gene end was trimmed by 4 bases and the J gene end by 9 bases; junction bases not matched to a gene: 19. The CDR3 sequence: CASSSTPGLAGATSLAQYF. The CDR3 nucleotides are TGTGCCAGCAGCTCGACCCCGGGACTAGCGGGAGCTACATCGTTGGCCCAGTACTTC.

The gene calls are TRBV28 and TRBJ1-1; D gene ambiguous. CDR3 size: 12 residues. CDR1 is MDHEN and CDR2 is SYDVKM in the germline V gene. The ends were cut back, 9 bases at V and 0 bases at J, with 8 bases in the middle. The CDR3 loop is CASETVNTEAFF. CDR3 nucleotide sequence: TGTGCCAGTGAAACAGTGAACACTGAAGCTTTCTTT.

This clone has only one observation. The rearrangement links TRBV15 to TRBJ1-3; 7 positions match TRBD1. The CDR3 loop spans 15 amino acids. Trimming cost V 4 bases and J 2 bases; bases outside gene matches: 5. Germline values: CDR1 LNHNV, CDR2 YYDKDF (reference sequence). The CDR3 loop is CATSTDRRTGNTIYF. CDR3 sequence (DNA): TGTGCCACCAGCACGGACAGGCGTACTGGAAACACCATATATTTT.

V usage is TRBV7-2 and J usage is TRBJ2-3, with unresolved D. CDR1 is SGHTA and CDR2 is FQGNSA in the germline V gene. The V end lost 5 bases, the J end lost 4 bases, and 7 bases lay between the germline ends. CDR3 size: 12 residues. The CDR3 region has the DNA TGTGCCAGCAGCCCCCCCGCAGATACGCAGTATTTT. This encodes CASSPPADTQYF.

In its sample, this clone was seen once. The chain couples TRBV27 to TRBJ2-1, with 7 bases identical to TRBD1. The CDR3 sequence is 13 residues long. The germline V gene has CDR1 MNHEY and CDR2 SMNVEV (reference sequence). J lost 16 bases, V lost 6 bases, and 15 bases had no gene match. CDR3 protein: CASRPLGGRASFF. The CDR3 region has the DNA TGTGCCAGCAGACCTTTAGGGGGCAGGGCATCCTTCTTC.

The chain couples TRBV2 to TRBJ2-5; D might be TRBD1 (6 bases). Per the germline V gene, CDR1 is SNHLY and CDR2 is FYNNEI. Trimming took off 9 bases at V and 0 bases at J, with 8 bases between the two ends. The CDR3 length is 12 residues. The DNA for the CDR3 is TGTGCCAGTCAGGGGTACCAAGAGACCCAGTACTTC. It is translated as CASQGYQETQYF. Drawing the rest from reference TRBV2 and TRBJ2-5, the complete variable domain is EPEVTQTPSHQVTQMGQEVILRCVPISNHLYFYWYRQILGQKVEFLVSFYNNEISEKSEIFDDQFSVERPDGSNFTLKIRSTKLEDSAMYFCASQGYQETQYFGPGTRLLVL.

The chain carries TRBV19 and TRBJ2-7, with TRBD2 matching over 9 bases. Germline V gene sequence: CDR1 LNHDA, CDR2 SQIVND (reference sequence). The length of the CDR3 is 15 residues. V lost 5 bases to trimming and J lost 4 bases; unmatched junction nucleotides: 9. The CDR3 region is CASSPRLAGSYEQYF. The CDR3 nucleotides are TGTGCCAGTAGTCCTCGCCTAGCGGGGAGTTACGAGCAGTACTTC.

The chain carries TRBV7-3 and TRBJ2-3; TRBD2 agrees at 8 bases. The CDR3 has 16 amino acids. V lost 5 bases, J lost 5 bases, and 12 bases stayed unmatched. CDR1 SGHTA and CDR2 FQGTGA come from the germline V gene. The CDR3 here is CASSIQSGRGQDTQYF. The CDR3 coding sequence is TGTGCCAGCAGCATACAAAGCGGGAGAGGACAAGATACGCAGTATTTT.

This chain links TRBV7-3 with TRBJ2-3; D possibly corresponds to TRBD2 (5 bases). The CDR3 runs 14 residues. The germline gives CDR1 SGHTA, CDR2 FQGTGA. V gave up 5 bases and J gave up 5 bases, with 14 bases separating them. CDR3 in amino acids: CASSPDGNIDTQYF. In DNA form, the CDR3 reads TGTGCCAGCAGCCCCGACGGGAATATAGATACGCAGTATTTT. The variable domain in full, with the rest retrieved from reference TRBV7-3 and TRBJ2-3, is GAGVSQTPSNKVTEKGKYVELRCDPISGHTALYWYRQSLGQGPEFLIYFQGTGAADDSGLPNDRFFAVRPEGSVSTLKIQRTERGDSAVYLCASSPDGNIDTQYFGPGTRLTVL.

The genes are TRBV28 and TRBJ1-4; D ambiguous. The CDR3 runs 15 residues. V lost 1 base and J lost 5, with 11 bases in between. Per the germline V gene, CDR1 is MDHEN and CDR2 is SYDVKM. The CDR3 spells CASSLSRYLNEKLFF. The CDR3 nucleotides read TGTGCCAGCAGTTTATCTCGGTACCTGAATGAAAAACTGTTTTTT.

This chain joins TRBV2 and TRBJ1-5; D is possibly TRBD1 (5 bases). The CDR3 totals 14 residues. V was clipped by 6 bases and J by 4 bases, with 13 bases between them. Germline-derived CDR1 and CDR2 are SNHLY and FYNNEI. This CDR3 is CASSAGGVNQPQHF. In DNA, the CDR3 is TGTGCCAGCAGCGCGGGGGGGGTAAATCAGCCCCAGCATTTT.

V gene TRBV5-5 combines with J gene TRBJ2-7; TRBD1 agrees at 9 bases. Germline V gene lookup returns CDR1 SGHKS and CDR2 YYEKEE (reference sequence). V lost 5 bases, J lost 6 bases, and 6 bases stayed unmatched. The CDR3 spans 13 residues. CDR3: CASSHVGQGEQYF. The DNA for the CDR3 is TGTGCCAGCAGTCACGTGGGACAGGGCGAGCAGTACTTC.

The chain combines TRBV9 with TRBJ2-1, with 8 bases fitting TRBD2. The CDR3 has 17 amino acids. Per the germline V gene, CDR1 is SGDLS and CDR2 is YYNGEE. The junction had 19 bases not matched to a gene; V was cut back by 4 bases and J by 10 bases. As DNA, the CDR3 is TGTGCCAGCAGCCAACTTGTAGGGCCGAGCGGGAGTTACGAGCAGTTCTTC. Its translation is CASSQLVGPSGSYEQFF. The whole variable domain, remainder taken from reference TRBV9 and TRBJ2-1, is DSGVTQTPKHLITATGQRVTLRCSPRSGDLSVYWYQQSLDQGLQFLIQYYNGEERAKGNILERFSAQQFPDLHSELNLSSLELGDSALYFCASSQLVGPSGSYEQFFGPGTRLTVL.

This rearrangement joins TRBV5-6 to TRBJ2-7, with TRBD1 matching over 7 bases. Per germline, CDR1 SGHDT and CDR2 YYEEEE. This CDR3 comprises 13 residues. V was clipped by 4 bases and J by 3 bases; unmatched bases: 4. CDR3: CASSPQGVYEQYF. For the CDR3, the DNA is TGTGCCAGCAGCCCGCAGGGGGTCTACGAGCAGTACTTC.